Listed below are T cell receptor beta chains from one sample, sequenced in a study of control samples from healthy donors and cancer patients. Using immunoSEQ multiplex PCR, the repertoire was profiled, and TCRdb retains in-frame clones only, with some absent. The top ten clones hold 1.1% of a sample with about 120,000 clones, 85% to 90% of them seen once. Specimen: PBMCs. The receptor set was obtained from a woman aged 45 to 65 with colorectal cancer. Both conserved end residues are part of each CDR3. The D gene is left open where the match is weak. Clone size, where shown, is once, few, many, or a class for clones that have expanded.

d_call,clone_size,j_call,v_call,cdr3_aa,cdr3_nt
.,.,TRBJ1-2,TRBV2,CASGSSTYGYTF,TGTGCCAGCGGATCGAGTACCTATGGCTACACCTTC
.,.,TRBJ2-3,TRBV5-1,CASSSVSGVTDTQYF,TGCGCCAGCAGCTCCGTCAGTGGAGTCACAGATACGCAGTATTTT
.,.,TRBJ2-2,TRBV6-5,CASSLRTSNGELFF,TGTGCCAGCAGCCTCCGGACGTCCAACGGGGAGCTGTTTTTT
TRBD1,.,TRBJ1-1,TRBV7-2,CASSLTGLRYTEAFF,TGTGCCAGCAGCTTGACAGGGCTCAGGTACACTGAAGCTTTCTTT
.,.,TRBJ2-5,TRBV5-6,CASSLVGRSQETQYF,TGTGCCAGCAGCTTGGTAGGTAGGAGCCAAGAGACCCAGTACTTC
.,.,TRBJ1-3,TRBV6-6,CASSYSRNTIYF,TGTGCCAGCAGTTACTCCCGAAACACCATATATTTT
.,once,TRBJ2-5,TRBV24-1,CATSDWPGETQYF,TGTGCCACCAGTGATTGGCCCGGGGAGACCCAGTACTTC
.,.,TRBJ1-2,TRBV10-2,CASSEDSVNYGYTF,TGCGCCAGCAGTGAAGACAGCGTTAACTATGGCTACACCTTC
.,.,TRBJ2-2,TRBV5-8,CASSSTYRERELFF,TGTGCCAGCAGCTCGACCTACAGGGAACGGGAGCTGTTTTTT
.,.,TRBJ2-7,TRBV29-1,CSVTFTGIFGYEQYF,TGCAGCGTTACCTTCACAGGCATTTTTGGATACGAGCAGTACTTC
.,.,TRBJ2-7,TRBV9,CASSPGAPNVKQYF,TGTGCCAGCAGCCCGGGGGCCCCTAATGTCAAGCAGTACTTC
.,.,TRBJ1-1,TRBV6-4,CASRTDLGIAFF,TGTGCCAGCAGAACGGACCTCGGAATAGCTTTCTTT
.,.,TRBJ2-3,TRBV6-5,CASRPGFSTDTQYF,TGTGCCAGCAGGCCGGGTTTCAGCACAGATACGCAGTATTTT
.,few,TRBJ1-2,TRBV6-1,CASSDFGGNSLYGYTF,TGTGCCAGCAGTGATTTTGGCGGGAACTCGCTATATGGCTACACCTTC
.,once,TRBJ2-4,TRBV29-1,CSVGDLAKNIQYF,TGCAGCGTTGGAGATCTAGCCAAAAACATTCAGTACTTC
.,.,TRBJ1-3,TRBV5-8,CASSRTGFYSGNTIYF,TGTGCCAGCAGCCGCACAGGGTTCTACTCTGGAAACACCATATATTTT
.,.,TRBJ2-2,TRBV11-2,CASSLDRVSTGELFF,TGTGCCAGCAGCTTAGATCGGGTGAGCACCGGGGAGCTGTTTTTT
.,.,TRBJ2-1,TRBV12-5,CASGLGEFYNEQFF,TGTGCTAGTGGTTTGGGGGAATTCTACAATGAGCAGTTCTTC
.,.,TRBJ2-7,TRBV6-5,CASSYSYREDYEQYF,TGTGCCAGCAGTTACTCGTACAGGGAGGATTACGAGCAGTACTTC
.,.,TRBJ2-1,TRBV20-1,CSGRADNEQFF,TGCAGTGGGAGGGCAGACAATGAGCAGTTCTTC
TRBD1,.,TRBJ2-5,TRBV7-9,CASSLRDRGTQETQYF,TGTGCCAGCAGCCTACGGGACAGGGGGACCCAAGAGACCCAGTACTTC
.,.,TRBJ1-1,TRBV9,CASSVTANTEAFF,TGTGCCAGCAGCGTAACTGCGAACACTGAAGCTTTCTTT
.,once,TRBJ2-7,TRBV5-4,CASSLSPGGITYEQYF,TGTGCCAGCAGCCTCTCCCCAGGGGGGATAACCTACGAGCAGTACTTC
.,once,TRBJ1-1,TRBV11-2,CASSSGHLTEAFF,TGTGCCAGCAGCTCGGGACACCTCACTGAAGCTTTCTTT
.,few,TRBJ1-5,TRBV7-9,CASSRKGVGNQPQHF,TGTGCCAGCAGCCGAAAGGGGGTGGGCAATCAGCCCCAGCATTTT
.,once,TRBJ1-1,TRBV28,CATNSFPPGTEAFF,TGTGCCACCAACAGTTTCCCCCCGGGGACTGAAGCTTTCTTT